This is a list of T cell receptor beta chains from one sample in a study of shared clonotypes between healthy human individuals. Sequencing used immunoSEQ multiplex PCR; TCRdb keeps in-frame clones, though not all of them. The repertoire holds approximately 460,000 clones, with around 77% as singletons. The sample was PBMCs. The source is a woman aged 40 to 50 in good health. Some clones in this sample may be carry-over from other donors' samples. The CDR3 runs from the conserved cysteine through the conserved F or W. D genes are given only for firm matches. Clone size appears in some rows only: once, few, many, or a class for an expanded clone.

>14|TRBV6-1|TRBD1|TRBJ2-5|-
CASSDTGGRETQYF
TGTGCCAGCAGTGACACAGGGGGCAGGGAGACCCAGTACTTC
>12|TRBV29-1|TRBD1|TRBJ2-7|-
CSFNRGPYEQYF
TGCAGCTTCAACAGGGGTCCTTACGAGCAGTACTTC
>14|TRBV6-5|-|TRBJ1-2|-
CASTPGADIYGYTF
TGTGCCAGCACTCCGGGGGCAGACATCTATGGCTACACCTTC
>15|TRBV5-6|TRBD2|TRBJ2-5|-
CASSHSGSPGETQYF
TGTGCCAGCAGCCATAGCGGGAGCCCCGGAGAGACCCAGTACTTC
>15|TRBV5-1|TRBD2|TRBJ2-7|-
CASSLGLAVAYEQYF
TGCGCCAGCAGCTTGGGACTAGCGGTAGCCTACGAGCAGTACTTC
>11|TRBV10-3|-|TRBJ2-3|-
CAIRSTDTQYF
TGTGCCATCCGATCTACAGATACGCAGTATTTT
>13|TRBV7-2|-|TRBJ2-7|-
CTSSTRHAYEQYF
TGTACCAGCAGCACCCGACACGCCTACGAGCAGTACTTC
>15|TRBV6-1|TRBD2|TRBJ2-2|-
CASSLLAGGAGELFF
TGTGCCAGCAGTCTCCTAGCGGGAGGTGCCGGGGAGCTGTTTTTT
>14|TRBV10-3|TRBD1|TRBJ2-5|-
CAIRRQGAGETQYF
TGTGCCATCAGAAGGCAGGGGGCCGGAGAGACCCAGTACTTC
>12|TRBV2|-|TRBJ1-2|-
CASSESGYGYTF
TGTGCCAGCAGTGAATCAGGGTATGGCTACACCTTC
>13|TRBV28|-|TRBJ2-7|-
CASRYRSSYEQYF
TGTGCCAGCAGGTACAGGAGCTCCTACGAGCAGTACTTC
>14|TRBV27|TRBD2|TRBJ2-7|-
CASSLMAGGIEQYF
TGTGCCAGCAGTTTAATGGCGGGAGGCATCGAGCAGTACTTC
>15|TRBV11-3|TRBD1|TRBJ2-1|-
CASSRLQGALNEQFF
TGTGCCAGCAGTCGGCTACAGGGGGCTTTAAATGAGCAGTTCTTC
>13|TRBV6-1|-|TRBJ2-7|few
CASSESSRDEQYF
TGTGCCAGCAGTGAATCGTCAAGGGACGAGCAGTACTTC
>12|TRBV29-1|TRBD2|TRBJ2-7|many
CSAGGLHDEQYF
TGCAGCGCGGGGGGGCTACACGACGAGCAGTACTTC
>13|TRBV18|TRBD1|TRBJ2-7|many
CASSRDRESEQYF
TGTGCCAGCTCACGGGACAGGGAAAGCGAGCAGTACTTC
>15|TRBV11-2|-|TRBJ2-7|-
CASSLDRGSLGEQYF
TGTGCCAGCAGCTTAGATCGAGGTTCTTTAGGGGAGCAGTACTTC
>14|TRBV6-6|-|TRBJ1-2|-
CASSYSGANYGYTF
TGTGCCAGCAGTTACTCAGGGGCAAACTATGGCTACACCTTC
>14|TRBV30|TRBD2|TRBJ2-5|-
CAWRGLAGVGTQYF
TGTGCCTGGAGGGGACTAGCGGGAGTGGGGACCCAGTACTTC
>12|TRBV15|-|TRBJ1-2|-
CATSNREPGYTF
TGTGCCACCAGCAACCGGGAGCCCGGCTACACCTTC
>13|TRBV2|-|TRBJ1-1|once
CASRTSRGAEAFF
TGTGCCAGCAGGACATCCCGTGGGGCTGAAGCTTTCTTT
>14|TRBV2|TRBD2|TRBJ2-3|-
CASKVSGSPDTQYF
TGTGCCAGCAAAGTTAGCGGGAGTCCAGATACGCAGTATTTT
>11|TRBV20-1|-|TRBJ1-2|-
CSATTDYGYTF
TGCAGTGCAACGACAGACTATGGCTACACCTTC
>14|TRBV18|-|TRBJ2-5|-
CASSPLVGQETQYF
TGTGCCAGCTCACCCCTAGTGGGCCAAGAGACCCAGTACTTC
>13|TRBV19|-|TRBJ2-5|-
CASNQGREETQYF
TGTGCCAGTAACCAGGGGAGAGAAGAGACCCAGTACTTC
>15|TRBV5-4|TRBD1|TRBJ1-4|few
CASSDGQGGNEKLFF
TGTGCCAGCAGCGACGGACAGGGAGGAAATGAAAAACTGTTTTTT
>14|TRBV28|-|TRBJ2-2|-
CASTGAGGTGELFF
TGTGCCAGCACGGGGGCCGGAGGGACCGGGGAGCTGTTTTTT
>15|TRBV5-1|-|TRBJ2-1|-
CASSLLADSYNEQFF
TGCGCCAGCAGCCTGTTAGCGGATTCCTACAATGAGCAGTTCTTC
>15|TRBV5-1|-|TRBJ2-2|-
CASSFVGQNTGELFF
TGCGCCAGCAGCTTCGTGGGCCAGAACACCGGGGAGCTGTTTTTT
>13|TRBV6-5|-|TRBJ2-3|-
CASSLDSTDTQYF
TGTGCCAGCAGCCTCGACTCCACAGATACGCAGTATTTT
>12|TRBV7-2|-|TRBJ2-5|-
CASGPDGDTQYF
TGTGCCAGCGGTCCGGACGGAGACACCCAGTACTTC
>13|TRBV30|-|TRBJ1-1|-
CAWSRDLNTEAFF
TGTGCCTGGAGTCGGGACCTCAACACTGAAGCTTTCTTT
>16|TRBV7-2|TRBD2|TRBJ2-1|-
CASSPKTSGRYNEQFF
TGTGCCAGCAGCCCAAAGACTAGCGGGAGGTACAATGAGCAGTTCTTC
>15|TRBV9|-|TRBJ2-7|many
CASSVGGSLSYEQYF
TGTGCCAGCAGCGTAGGAGGGTCCCTCTCCTACGAGCAGTACTTC
>15|TRBV27|TRBD2|TRBJ2-7|-
CASSPPPSGAYEQYF
TGTGCCAGCAGTCCACCTCCTAGCGGCGCCTACGAGCAGTACTTC
>16|TRBV9|TRBD2|TRBJ2-3|-
CASSASGRARSDTQYF
TGTGCCAGCAGCGCTAGCGGGAGGGCCAGATCAGATACGCAGTATTTT
>17|TRBV28|TRBD1|TRBJ2-7|-
CASSPLRTGGSSYEQYF
TGTGCCAGCAGTCCCCTTCGGACAGGGGGGAGCTCCTACGAGCAGTACTTC
>16|TRBV4-2|-|TRBJ2-7|-
CASSLMTGRTPYEQYF
TGTGCCAGCAGCCTGATGACGGGGAGGACCCCCTACGAGCAGTACTTC
>14|TRBV7-2|TRBD1|TRBJ2-1|once
CASSWGTANNEQFF
TGTGCCAGCAGCTGGGGGACAGCAAACAATGAGCAGTTCTTC
>11|TRBV30|-|TRBJ1-1|-
CAKFRGTEAFF
TGTGCCAAGTTCCGGGGGACTGAAGCTTTCTTT
>17|TRBV15|-|TRBJ2-3|once
CATSRDWGGSRRDTQYF
TGTGCCACCAGCAGAGATTGGGGCGGGTCCCGAAGAGATACGCAGTATTTT
>14|TRBV2|-|TRBJ1-5|-
CASNREPAAQPQHF
TGTGCCAGCAATCGGGAGCCGGCGGCTCAGCCCCAGCATTTT
>16|TRBV9|TRBD1|TRBJ1-2|-
CASSVGRTGTHYGYTF
TGTGCCAGCAGCGTAGGGAGGACAGGAACCCACTATGGCTACACCTTC
>17|TRBV14|TRBD1|TRBJ2-7|-
CASSQGRRQGILSEQYF
TGTGCCAGCAGCCAAGGGCGACGACAGGGTATATTAAGCGAGCAGTACTTC
>14|TRBV4-2|TRBD2|TRBJ2-7|-
CASSLRTSDYEQYF
TGTGCCAGCAGCCTCAGGACTAGCGACTACGAGCAGTACTTC
>15|TRBV15|-|TRBJ1-5|-
CATSRDVGGREPQHF
TGTGCCACCAGCAGAGATGTCGGGGGGCGGGAGCCCCAGCATTTT
>15|TRBV4-3|-|TRBJ2-7|many
CASSQESGEYYEQYF
TGCGCCAGCAGCCAAGAGAGCGGCGAGTACTACGAGCAGTACTTC
>14|TRBV5-4|-|TRBJ2-3|-
CASSLGLDEDTQYF
TGTGCCAGCAGCTTGGGACTAGATGAAGATACGCAGTATTTT
>13|TRBV2|-|TRBJ1-2|-
CASSGGEGYGYTF
TGTGCCAGCAGTGGAGGAGAGGGGTATGGCTACACCTTC
>13|TRBV9|-|TRBJ2-3|-
CASSVTGTDTQYF
TGTGCCAGCAGCGTGACGGGCACAGATACGCAGTATTTT
>16|TRBV4-2|TRBD2|TRBJ2-7|-
CASSQGMGGASYEQYF
TGTGCCAGCAGCCAAGGAATGGGAGGGGCCTCCTACGAGCAGTACTTC
>14|TRBV7-2|-|TRBJ2-7|-
CASSFGLSPYEQYF
TGTGCCAGCAGCTTCGGACTGAGTCCCTACGAGCAGTACTTC
>16|TRBV4-2|TRBD1|TRBJ1-5|-
CASSQEHSGQDQPQHF
TGTGCCAGCAGCCAAGAACATTCGGGACAGGATCAGCCCCAGCATTTT
>15|TRBV7-3|-|TRBJ2-2|-
CASTGTLENTGELFF
TGTGCCAGCACCGGGACTTTGGAGAACACCGGGGAGCTGTTTTTT
>13|TRBV7-9|-|TRBJ2-3|-
CAAVWGPADTQYF
TGTGCCGCGGTGTGGGGCCCGGCAGATACGCAGTATTTT
>17|TRBV5-1|TRBD2|TRBJ2-1|-
CASSWGLAGGSYNEQFF
TGCGCCAGCAGCTGGGGACTAGCGGGAGGGTCCTACAATGAGCAGTTCTTC
>13|TRBV2|-|TRBJ2-7|-
CAGLGGMSHEQYF
TGTGCCGGGTTAGGGGGGATGAGCCACGAGCAGTACTTC
>14|TRBV6-1|TRBD1|TRBJ2-7|-
CASSERDRVYEQYF
TGTGCCAGCAGTGAACGGGACAGGGTCTACGAGCAGTACTTC
>14|TRBV18|TRBD1|TRBJ2-5|-
CASSLQGAGETQYF
TGTGCCAGCAGCCTACAGGGGGCTGGAGAGACCCAGTACTTC
>14|TRBV19|-|TRBJ1-1|-
CATTPGQGNTEAFF
TGTGCCACCACCCCGGGGCAGGGGAACACTGAAGCTTTCTTT